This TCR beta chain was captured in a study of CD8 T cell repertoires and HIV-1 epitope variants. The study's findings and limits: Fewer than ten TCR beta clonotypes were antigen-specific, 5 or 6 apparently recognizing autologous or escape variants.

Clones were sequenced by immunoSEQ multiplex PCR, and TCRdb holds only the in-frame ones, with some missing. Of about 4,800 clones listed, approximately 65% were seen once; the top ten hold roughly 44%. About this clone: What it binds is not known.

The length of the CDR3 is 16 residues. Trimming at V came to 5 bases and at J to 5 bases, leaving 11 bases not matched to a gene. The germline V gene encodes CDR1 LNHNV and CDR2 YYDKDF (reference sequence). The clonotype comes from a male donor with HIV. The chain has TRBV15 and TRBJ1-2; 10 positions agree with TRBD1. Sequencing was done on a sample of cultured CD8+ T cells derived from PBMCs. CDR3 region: CATSSDRGVSLYGYTF. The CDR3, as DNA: TGTGCCACCAGCTCGGACAGGGGGGTTTCGCTTTATGGCTACACCTTC.